The 6 T cell receptor beta chains reported below all come from one sample, sequenced in a study of cytotoxic CD8 clonotypes in ibrutinib-treated CLL. TCRdb's table, derived via immunoSEQ multiplex PCR, lists solely in-frame clones and lacks some. The sample yields around 250,000 clones, roughly 70% seen once. Sample: PBMCs, taken after 24 months of ibrutinib treatment. The source is a human donor with chronic lymphocytic leukemia.

The rearrangement links TRBV11-3 to TRBJ2-7; D uncertain. The V and J ends lost 5 bases and 2 bases respectively, with 10 bases between them. The germline V gene encodes CDR1 SGHNT and CDR2 YENEEA. The CDR3 has 13 residues. The DNA of the CDR3 is TGTGCCAGCAGCCAATCACAGACCTACGAGCAGTACTTC. This encodes CASSQSQTYEQYF.

J is TRBJ1-2 and V is TRBV30; D is uncertain. The V end lost 1 base, the J end lost 4 bases, and 7 bases lay between the germline ends. The CDR3 totals 12 residues. Germline CDR1 and CDR2: GTSNPN and SVGIG (reference sequence). CDR3 nucleotide sequence: TGTGCCTGGAGTGCCGGACCCTATGGCTACACCTTC. Translated: CAWSAGPYGYTF.

V and J are TRBV9 and TRBJ2-1; a possible D gene is TRBD2 (6 bases). Trimming removed 5 bases at V and 0 bases at J, with 9 bases between. The CDR3 has 14 amino acids. The germline V gene encodes CDR1 SGDLS and CDR2 YYNGEE. CDR3 sequence reads: CASSLASSYNEQFF. DNA of the CDR3: TGTGCCAGCAGTCTAGCGAGCTCCTACAATGAGCAGTTCTTC.

The gene calls are TRBV28 and TRBJ1-2; no reliable D call. This CDR3 is built from 15 residues. Germline V gene sequence: CDR1 MDHEN, CDR2 SYDVKM. Trimming removed 4 bases at V and 0 bases at J, with 12 bases between. The CDR3: CASSSRPAPNYGYTF. CDR3 in DNA: TGTGCCAGCAGTTCCCGACCAGCTCCTAACTATGGCTACACCTTC.

The chain carries TRBV19 and TRBJ2-3; 14 bases agree with TRBD2. V was pared by 6 bases and J by 4 bases, with 9 bases of the junction left unmatched. The CDR3 totals 17 residues. From germline, CDR1 is LNHDA and CDR2 SQIVND (reference sequence). CDR3 sequence (DNA): TGTGCCAGTAGGGGGACTAGCGGGAGTACGACCCCAGATACGCAGTATTTT. Its protein is CASRGTSGSTTPDTQYF.

V is TRBV29-1 and J is TRBJ2-7, with a tentative D call TRBD1 (5 bases). The CDR3 runs to 13 residues. V was pared by 6 bases and J by 0 bases, with 12 bases between. Germline-derived CDR1 and CDR2 are SQVTM and ANQGSEA. The CDR3 DNA is TGCAGCGTCTCACAGGAAAACTCCTACGAGCAGTACTTC. Translation: CSVSQENSYEQYF.